These 23 T cell receptor beta chains were all obtained from the same sample, sequenced in a study of cytomegalovirus exposure and HLA in healthy donors. PCR involved 60 Vbeta and 13 Jbeta primers. Method: immunoSEQ multiplex PCR; TCRdb's copy keeps in-frame clones and lacks some. Its listing shows roughly 200,000 clones. Material: PBMCs. The receptors were sampled from a man younger than 45 in good health and CMV-seronegative.

The chain is built from TRBV5-1 and TRBJ2-3; no definite D call. Germline CDR1 reads SGHRS; CDR2 reads YFSETQ. The CDR3 spans 14 residues. The V and J ends lost 0 bases and 2 bases respectively, with 7 bases between them. The CDR3 DNA reads as TGCGCCAGCAGCTTGGAGCTCACCACAGATACGCAGTATTTT. Its protein product is CASSLELTTDTQYF.

This sequence joins TRBV5-5 and TRBJ1-2, with D possibly being TRBD1 (6 bases). Germline V lookup: CDR1 SGHKS, CDR2 YYEKEE (reference sequence). The V end lost 2 bases, the J end lost 7 bases, and 27 bases lay between the germline ends. The CDR3 extends over 18 amino acids. In DNA, the CDR3 is TGTGCCAGCAGCTTCGGGATCGGCGGGGGGCTGGTGGACTCTGGCTACACCTTC. Encoded protein: CASSFGIGGGLVDSGYTF.

The chain employs TRBV27 and TRBJ1-1; unclear D gene. This CDR3 is 13 amino acids long. Looked up from germline, CDR1 is MNHEY and CDR2 is SMNVEV (reference sequence). V was cut by 1 base and J by 3 bases, with 6 bases left in between. CDR3 nucleotide sequence: TGTGCCAGCAGTTTATACAGTTACACTGAAGCTTTCTTT. This translates into CASSLYSYTEAFF.

This chain connects TRBV21-1 to TRBJ2-1; the table's TRBD1 call for D was not verified on the DNA. TRBV21-1 is reported as a pseudogene. The CDR3 has 15 amino acids. CDR3 residues: CASCNGRGCHNEQFF. DNA of the CDR3: TGTGCCAGCTGTAATGGAAGGGGGTGTCACAATGAGCAGTTCTTC.

The gene calls are TRBV7-8 and TRBJ1-4; 8 bases fit TRBD1. The CDR3 extends over 16 amino acids. The germline V gene has CDR1 SGHVS and CDR2 FQNEAQ. V shed 2 bases and J 6 bases; nucleotides not matched to a gene: 8. The CDR3: CASSLRPQGADEKLFF. Written as DNA, the CDR3 is TGTGCCAGCAGCTTAAGGCCTCAGGGGGCAGATGAAAAACTGTTTTTT.

The rearrangement links TRBV18 to TRBJ1-3; 7 nucleotides align to TRBD1. The germline CDR1 and CDR2 sequences are KGHSH and LQKENI. This CDR3 has 17 residues. V was pared by 3 bases and J by 4 bases, with 12 bases of the junction left unmatched. CDR3 in DNA: TGTGCCAGCTCACCCCCCGGCGGGACAGACACGGGAAACACCATATATTTT. Its protein is CASSPPGGTDTGNTIYF.

This chain joins TRBV5-1 and TRBJ2-5, with 8 bases identical to TRBD1. The J call may be mistaken, given a closer DNA end match to TRBJ2-7. Germline loops: CDR1 SGHRS, CDR2 YFSETQ. The CDR3 loop spans 16 amino acids. The CDR3 sequence: CASSLAPGQDTYEQYF. The CDR3 coding sequence is TGCGCCAGCAGCTTGGCCCCGGGACAGGATACCTACGAGCAGTACTTC.

CDR3 loop: CASSPAGYNEQFF. CDR3 nucleotides: TGTGCCAGCTCACCAGCGGGGTACAATGAGCAGTTCTTC. V is TRBV18 and J is TRBJ2-1; D is possibly TRBD2 (6 bases). Germline CDR1 is KGHSH and CDR2 is LQKENI. V gave up 2 bases and J gave up 4 bases, with 6 bases separating them. The CDR3 loop spans 13 amino acids.

The chain carries TRBV15 and TRBJ2-1; D not resolved. The CDR3 is 13 residues long. CDR1 is LNHNV and CDR2 is YYDKDF in the germline V gene (reference sequence). Trimming removed 0 bases at V and 4 bases at J, with 4 bases between. Here the CDR3 reads CATSRDRYNEQFF. CDR3 in DNA: TGTGCCACCAGCAGAGATCGGTACAATGAGCAGTTCTTC.

The V gene is TRBV29-1, the J gene TRBJ2-1, with 7 bases identical to TRBD2. The junction had 16 bases not matched to a gene; V was cut back by 6 bases and J by 8 bases. CDR1 and CDR2 (germline): SQVTM, ANQGSEA. This CDR3 spans 15 amino acids. CDR3 region: CSVLAAAGMGDEQFF. The CDR3 coding sequence is TGCAGCGTCCTCGCCGCAGCGGGAATGGGCGATGAGCAGTTCTTC.

The rearrangement joins TRBV6-5 to TRBJ2-7, with D perhaps matching TRBD1 (6 bases). CDR1 is MNHEY and CDR2 is SVGAGI in the germline V gene. V was pared by 6 bases and J by 5 bases, with 17 bases between. The CDR3 runs to 14 residues. The CDR3 sequence: CASRGDKETHEQYF. CDR3 nucleotide sequence: TGTGCCAGCAGGGGGGACAAGGAAACCCACGAGCAGTACTTC.

CDR3 loop: CASSLSGGSGSNQPQHF. The CDR3 DNA reads TGTGCCAGCAGTTTATCGGGCGGGAGCGGGAGCAATCAGCCCCAGCATTTT. V is TRBV27 and J is TRBJ1-5; D is undetermined. Between the trimmed V and J ends, which lost 0 bases and 1 base, there was a span of 13 bases. The germline V gene has CDR1 MNHEY and CDR2 SMNVEV (reference sequence). This CDR3 spans 17 amino acids.

CDR3 sequence: CASSLVSGQETQYF. In DNA form, the CDR3 reads TGCGCCAGCAGCTTGGTGTCGGGCCAAGAGACCCAGTACTTC. The V gene is TRBV5-1, the J gene TRBJ2-5; D is unclear. The germline CDR1 and CDR2 sequences are SGHRS and YFSETQ. V lost 0 bases and J 1 base, leaving 7 bases between the germline ends. The CDR3 runs to 14 residues.

This chain connects TRBV5-1 to TRBJ2-1, with a weak D call TRBD2 (5 bases). The V gene's germline CDR1 is SGHRS and CDR2 YFSETQ. The CDR3 is 13 residues long. V was pared by 0 bases and J by 9 bases, with 10 bases between. In DNA, the CDR3 is TGCGCCAGCAGCTTGGGGCTTGGAGGTGAGCAGTTCTTC. Protein product: CASSLGLGGEQFF.

The chain is built from TRBV6-1 and TRBJ2-7; D possibly corresponds to TRBD1 (6 bases). The V gene's germline CDR1 is MNHNS and CDR2 SASEGT. The V gene lost 5 bases and the J gene lost 4 bases, with 9 bases spanning the gap. The length of the CDR3 is 12 residues. The CDR3: CASSKGQYEQYF. DNA of the CDR3: TGTGCCAGCAGTAAAGGACAGTACGAGCAGTACTTC.

V and J are TRBV18 and TRBJ2-3; D might be TRBD2 (6 bases). Germline CDR1 and CDR2: KGHSH and LQKENI. With 4 bases removed from V and 4 bases from J, the gap between germline ends came to 15 bases. This CDR3 comprises 15 residues. CDR3 nucleotides: TGTGCCAGCTCACTTGGAGGGACGACTTCAGATACGCAGTATTTT. This translates into CASSLGGTTSDTQYF. The complete variable domain, with remaining parts taken from reference TRBV18 and TRBJ2-3, reads NAGVMQNPRHLVRRRGQEARLRCSPMKGHSHVYWYRQLPEEGLKFMVYLQKENIIDESGMPKERFSAEFPKEGPSILRIQQVVRGDSAAYFCASSLGGTTSDTQYFGPGTRLTVL.

The chain couples TRBV15 to TRBJ1-2; D is uncertain. The germline CDR1 and CDR2 sequences are LNHNV and YYDKDF (reference sequence). Deletions cut 4 bases from V and 1 base from J, with 7 bases between. The CDR3 runs 13 residues. This CDR3 is CATSIASNYGYTF. In DNA form, the CDR3 reads TGTGCCACCAGCATTGCGAGTAACTATGGCTACACCTTC.

The rearrangement uses TRBV7-8 and TRBJ2-7; 7 bases line up with TRBD1. The CDR3 is 14 residues long. V dropped 5 bases and J dropped 3; count of bases not matched to a gene: 7. CDR1 and CDR2 (germline): SGHVS, FQNEAQ. The CDR3 DNA is TGTGCCAGCAGCCTCGGGACAGCGCTCTACGAGCAGTACTTC. Translated: CASSLGTALYEQYF.

The rearrangement joins TRBV5-5 to TRBJ1-1; D call uncertain. The ends were cut back, 1 base at V and 5 bases at J, with 9 bases in the middle. CDR3 length: 13 residues. Germline CDR1 reads SGHKS; CDR2 reads YYEKEE (reference sequence). The CDR3 nucleotides are TGTGCCAGCAGCTTGCGTCTCGGGACTGAAGCTTTCTTT. It yields the protein CASSLRLGTEAFF.

The genes are TRBV18 and TRBJ2-7; 7 bases map to TRBD1. The CDR3 runs 15 residues. In germline, CDR1 is KGHSH, CDR2 LQKENI. Trimming at V came to 4 bases and at J to 2 bases, leaving 8 bases not matched to a gene. CDR3 coding DNA: TGTGCCAGCTCACTGACGGGACAGCTTCCCTACGAGCAGTACTTC. As protein: CASSLTGQLPYEQYF.

The V call is TRBV4-2, the J call TRBJ2-7; 7 positions match TRBD1. Germline V gene sequence: CDR1 LGHNA, CDR2 YNFKEQ. The J segment lost 2 bases and the V segment lost 0 bases, leaving 4 bases of the junction unmatched. This CDR3 has 15 amino acids. As DNA, the CDR3 is TGTGCCAGCAGCCAAGAAAGGGACAGTACCTACGAGCAGTACTTC. This gives the protein CASSQERDSTYEQYF.

This chain joins TRBV7-3 and TRBJ2-3, with D unresolved. V lost 5 bases and J lost 2, with 11 bases in between. There are 14 residues in the CDR3. Germline CDR1 reads SGHTA; CDR2 reads FQGTGA. Written as DNA, the CDR3 is TGTGCCAGCAGCCCCGGAGTTTTCACAGATACGCAGTATTTT. It is translated as CASSPGVFTDTQYF.

The chain combines TRBV23-1 with TRBJ2-7; 7 bases are a match to TRBD1. TRBV23-1 is an ORF, and what it does is uncertain. The CDR3 spans 16 residues. V dropped 0 bases and J dropped 2; count of bases not matched to a gene: 7. This chain's CDR3 is CASSQSVDRQTYEQYF. The DNA for the CDR3 is TGCGCCAGCAGTCAATCGGTGGACAGGCAAACCTACGAGCAGTACTTC.